These 3 T cell receptor beta chains came from one sample sequenced in a study of blood T cell repertoires in COVID-19. Produced via immunoSEQ multiplex PCR; TCRdb's table is partial and in-frame only. Here the sample spans 290,000 or so clones, about nine tenths being singletons. Sequencing was carried out using PBMCs or T cells enriched from blood (not recorded which). These receptors all come from a woman under 30 who had recovered from COVID-19.

In its sample, this clone was seen a few times. The chain couples TRBV2 to TRBJ1-2; 8 positions agree with TRBD1. CDR1 is SNHLY and CDR2 is FYNNEI in the germline V gene. Trimming at V came to 6 bases and at J to 5 bases, leaving 8 bases not matched to a gene. This CDR3 comprises 14 residues. In DNA, the CDR3 is TGTGCCAGCAGGGGGGACAGGACCGGGTATGGCTACACCTTC. Translating gives CASRGDRTGYGYTF.

This clone was picked up one time. The chain links TRBV2 to TRBJ1-2; 12 bases line up with TRBD1. This CDR3 is built from 14 residues. CDR1 and CDR2 (germline): SNHLY, FYNNEI. After removal of 6 bases from V and 8 bases from J, the junction contained 7 bases not matched to a gene. The CDR3 reads CASSRDRGQGGYTF. The CDR3 coding sequence is TGTGCCAGCAGCCGGGACAGGGGGCAAGGAGGCTACACCTTC.

The chain uses TRBV19 and TRBJ1-6; 7 bases agree with TRBD1. J was trimmed by 4 bases and V by 5 bases; bases with no gene match: 5. The CDR3 contains 15 residues. Germline V gene data show CDR1 as LNHDA and CDR2 as SQIVND (reference sequence). CDR3 residues: CASSSRDSYNSPLHF. In DNA form, the CDR3 reads TGTGCCAGTAGTTCCCGGGACAGTTATAATTCACCCCTCCACTTT.